This is a list of T cell receptor beta chains from one sample in a study of early T cells in non-severe SARS-CoV-2 infection. TCRdb re-called the 5' RACE reads with MiXCR, one entry per CDR3 protein. The sample has some 91,000 distinct CDR3 sequences, approximately 9.9% seen once. Sequenced material: whole blood, taken at baseline. The receptors were gathered from an adult who was a healthcare worker with PCR-confirmed SARS-CoV-2 infection or an uninfected control (not recorded which). Both conserved end residues are part of each CDR3. A D gene is named only where the DNA matches it firmly. Clone size is given for some rows only: seen once, a few or many times, or a class if the clone is expanded.

length: 14
V: TRBV30
size: few
D: TRBD1
J: TRBJ2-2
DNA: TGTGCCTGGGGGGGACAGGCCCACACCGGGGAGCTGTTTTTT
CDR3: CAWGGQAHTGELFF

length: 15
V: TRBV20-1
size: -
D: -
J: TRBJ1-6
DNA: TGCAGTGCTAGAGATCAGCGGGGCATCGGTTCACCCCTCCACTTT
CDR3: CSARDQRGIGSPLHF

length: 14
V: TRBV20-1
size: many
D: -
J: TRBJ2-1
DNA: TGCAGTGCTAGAGCCCTCCTAGCTAACAATGAGCAGTTCTTC
CDR3: CSARALLANNEQFF

length: 16
V: TRBV20-1
size: -
D: TRBD2
J: TRBJ2-3
DNA: TGCAGTGCTAGAATAGTTACTAGCGGGGGAGGGGATACGCAGTATTTT
CDR3: CSARIVTSGGGDTQYF

length: 14
V: TRBV7-3
size: many
D: -
J: TRBJ2-1
DNA: TGTGCCAGCAGCCCTACCGGGACCCTCCGGCAGCAGTTCTTC
CDR3: CASSPTGTLRQQFF

length: 14
V: TRBV6-6
size: -
D: -
J: TRBJ1-1
DNA: TGTGCCAGCACCAAGGGGGGTCCGATCACTGAAGCTTTCTTT
CDR3: CASTKGGPITEAFF

length: 12
V: TRBV6-2/TRBV6-3
size: few
D: TRBD1
J: TRBJ2-7
DNA: TGTGCCAGCGCGACAGGGGCCTACGAGCAGTACTTC
CDR3: CASATGAYEQYF

length: 15
V: TRBV25-1
size: many
D: TRBD2
J: TRBJ2-5
DNA: TGTGCCAGCAATCCTAGCGGGGGAAGCGGTGAGACCCAGTACTTC
CDR3: CASNPSGGSGETQYF

length: 13
V: TRBV18
size: -
D: TRBD1
J: TRBJ2-7
DNA: TGTGCCAGCTCACTCGACAGGGGGCTCGAGCAGTACTTC
CDR3: CASSLDRGLEQYF

length: 16
V: TRBV7-2
size: -
D: -
J: TRBJ1-1
DNA: TGTGCCAGCAGCCTAAGGGCCGGCCAGTTGAACACTGAAGCTTTCTTT
CDR3: CASSLRAGQLNTEAFF

length: 16
V: TRBV9
size: many
D: TRBD1
J: TRBJ1-2
DNA: TGTGCCAGCAGCGCTGGAAGTCAGGGGGCATTCTATGGCTACACCTTC
CDR3: CASSAGSQGAFYGYTF

length: 15
V: TRBV12-3/TRBV12-4
size: few
D: TRBD2
J: TRBJ2-1
DNA: TGTGCCAGCAGTTTGACTAGCGGGAGGGGTAATGAGCAGTTCTTC
CDR3: CASSLTSGRGNEQFF

length: 13
V: TRBV9
size: few
D: -
J: TRBJ1-2
DNA: TGTGCCATTCCGGGGCGGGGCAACTATGGCTACACCTTC
CDR3: CAIPGRGNYGYTF

length: 13
V: TRBV30
size: few
D: -
J: TRBJ1-6
DNA: TGTGCCTGGAGTGGACAGTCCGATTCACCCCTCCACTTT
CDR3: CAWSGQSDSPLHF

length: 12
V: TRBV7-2
size: -
D: -
J: TRBJ1-5
DNA: TGTGCCAGCAGCTTCCCTAATCAGCCCCAGCATTTT
CDR3: CASSFPNQPQHF

length: 15
V: TRBV6-6
size: many
D: -
J: TRBJ2-7
DNA: TGTGCCAGCAGTTACCTGGGACTGTCCTCCTACGAGCAGTACTTC
CDR3: CASSYLGLSSYEQYF

length: 14
V: TRBV19
size: many
D: -
J: TRBJ1-1
DNA: TGTGCCAGTAGCCAACAGGCTCGGGTCGCGGAAGCTTTCTTT
CDR3: CASSQQARVAEAFF

length: 13
V: TRBV20-1
size: -
D: -
J: TRBJ2-5
DNA: TGCAGTGCTAGAATTGCGGCACAAGAGACCCAGTACTTC
CDR3: CSARIAAQETQYF

length: 15
V: TRBV7-2
size: many
D: -
J: TRBJ1-1
DNA: TGTGCCAGCAGCTTAAGTGGCGTGGGGAACACTGAAGCTTTCTTT
CDR3: CASSLSGVGNTEAFF

length: 16
V: TRBV10-3
size: few
D: -
J: TRBJ2-3
DNA: TGTGCCATCAGTGAGTCCGGCGGGCCAGGCACAGACACGCAGTATTTT
CDR3: CAISESGGPGTDTQYF

length: 17
V: TRBV4-2
size: -
D: TRBD1
J: TRBJ2-7
DNA: TGTGCCAGCAGCCAGGATAACAGGGGGTTAAGCTCCTACGAGCAGTACTTC
CDR3: CASSQDNRGLSSYEQYF

length: 19
V: TRBV27
size: -
D: -
J: TRBJ1-6
DNA: TGTGCCAGCAGCCCTACCCGTCATACAGGGAGCATCTATAATTCACCCCTCCACTTT
CDR3: CASSPTRHTGSIYNSPLHF

length: 11
V: TRBV20-1
size: -
D: -
J: TRBJ1-1
DNA: TGCAGTGCTGTTACGGGATTTGAAGCTTTCTTT
CDR3: CSAVTGFEAFF

length: 14
V: TRBV27
size: many
D: TRBD2
J: TRBJ2-1
DNA: TGTGCCAGCAGTTCGGCGGGGGGATCTTCTGAGCAGTTCTTC
CDR3: CASSSAGGSSEQFF

length: 13
V: TRBV2
size: -
D: TRBD1
J: TRBJ1-2
DNA: TGTGCCAGCAGGGTGCAGACAGGGAACGGCTACACCTTC
CDR3: CASRVQTGNGYTF

length: 15
V: TRBV27
size: few
D: TRBD1
J: TRBJ1-5
DNA: TGTGCCAGCAGATCCGGGACAGTTAGCAATCAGCCCCAGCATTTT
CDR3: CASRSGTVSNQPQHF

length: 18
V: TRBV11-2
size: few
D: -
J: TRBJ2-3
DNA: TGTGCCAGCAGTCCCGGCCCCTCTCGGGAGTGGAACACAGATACGCAGTATTTT
CDR3: CASSPGPSREWNTDTQYF

length: 13
V: TRBV3-1
size: few
D: -
J: TRBJ1-5
DNA: TGTGCCAGCAGCCAAGACCCCAATCAGCCCCAGCATTTT
CDR3: CASSQDPNQPQHF

length: 16
V: TRBV6-6
size: -
D: -
J: TRBJ2-6
DNA: TGTGCCAGCAGTTATGATGCTAGGGGAATCAGCAACGTCCTGACTTTC
CDR3: CASSYDARGISNVLTF

length: 13
V: TRBV19
size: -
D: -
J: TRBJ1-5
DNA: TGTGCCAGTAGTATATCGGGGAATCAGCCCCAGCATTTT
CDR3: CASSISGNQPQHF

length: 13
V: TRBV20-1
size: -
D: TRBD1
J: TRBJ2-5
DNA: TGCAGTGCTCGCGGACAGGGTCCGGAGACCCAGTACTTC
CDR3: CSARGQGPETQYF

length: 14
V: TRBV4-1
size: -
D: TRBD1
J: TRBJ1-1
DNA: TGCGCCAGCAGACAGGACAGGGGGCGTTCGGAAGCTTTCTTT
CDR3: CASRQDRGRSEAFF

length: 16
V: TRBV12-3/TRBV12-4
size: -
D: -
J: TRBJ2-3
DNA: TGTGCCAGCAGTCCTCTGAGAGGGAGTAGCACAGATACGCAGTATTTT
CDR3: CASSPLRGSSTDTQYF

length: 14
V: TRBV24-1
size: few
D: -
J: TRBJ2-7
DNA: TGTGCCACCAGTGATCCAAAGACAGGTTACGAGCAGTACTTC
CDR3: CATSDPKTGYEQYF

length: 14
V: TRBV7-3
size: many
D: -
J: TRBJ2-1
DNA: TGTGCCAGCAGCTTAACAGGGGGATTCAATGAGCAGTTCTTC
CDR3: CASSLTGGFNEQFF

length: 14
V: TRBV5-8
size: few
D: -
J: TRBJ2-2
DNA: TGTGCCAGCAGCTTGTTGGGCGGAACCGGGGAGCTGTTTTTT
CDR3: CASSLLGGTGELFF

length: 15
V: TRBV6-1
size: many
D: -
J: TRBJ2-3
DNA: TGTGCCAGCAGCCCCCTCGTGAGGAGTTCAGATACGCAGTATTTT
CDR3: CASSPLVRSSDTQYF

length: 16
V: TRBV11-2
size: few
D: -
J: TRBJ2-3
DNA: TGTGCCAGCAGCTTATTTTCGCGGCAGAGCACAGATACGCAGTATTTT
CDR3: CASSLFSRQSTDTQYF

length: 15
V: TRBV12-3/TRBV12-4
size: -
D: -
J: TRBJ2-5
DNA: TGTGCCAGCAGTTTAGGGCTAGGGGTACAAGAGACCCAGTACTTC
CDR3: CASSLGLGVQETQYF

length: 14
V: TRBV6-1
size: few
D: -
J: TRBJ1-3
DNA: TGTGCCAGCAGTAGGGGGGGGATCGAAAACACCATATATTTT
CDR3: CASSRGGIENTIYF

length: 18
V: TRBV2
size: -
D: TRBD2
J: TRBJ2-1
DNA: TGTGCCAGCAGTGAAGTACTAGCGGGGATCAGCTCCTACAATGAGCAGTTCTTC
CDR3: CASSEVLAGISSYNEQFF

length: 16
V: TRBV7-9
size: -
D: -
J: TRBJ1-4
DNA: TGTGCCAGCAGCTCACCCCTCGACCGTTTAGGTGAAAAACTGTTTTTT
CDR3: CASSSPLDRLGEKLFF

length: 15
V: TRBV13
size: many
D: TRBD1
J: TRBJ2-7
DNA: TGTGCCAGCAGCCCCGACAGGGGCGAATTATACGAGCAGTACTTC
CDR3: CASSPDRGELYEQYF

length: 13
V: TRBV4-2
size: many
D: TRBD1
J: TRBJ2-1
DNA: TGTGCCAGCAGCCAAGAGAGGGGGCTGAAGCAGTTCTTC
CDR3: CASSQERGLKQFF

length: 15
V: TRBV20-1
size: -
D: -
J: TRBJ2-7
DNA: TGCAGTGTGGCCGGGGCAGAATCTGGACACTACGAGCAGTACTTC
CDR3: CSVAGAESGHYEQYF

length: 14
V: TRBV29-1
size: many
D: TRBD2
J: TRBJ2-3
DNA: TGCAGCGTTGAAACGGGACTAGCGGGAGATACGCAGTATTTT
CDR3: CSVETGLAGDTQYF

length: 15
V: TRBV4-1
size: few
D: -
J: TRBJ1-4
DNA: TGCGCCAGCAGCCCGAAATGGGGCGCTAATGAAAAACTGTTTTTT
CDR3: CASSPKWGANEKLFF

length: 17
V: TRBV21-1
size: many
D: -
J: TRBJ1-5
DNA: TGTGCCAGCAGCAAAGCGGCAGCAAGGATTAGCAATCAGCCCCAGCATTTT
CDR3: CASSKAAARISNQPQHF

length: 16
V: TRBV7-2
size: few
D: TRBD1
J: TRBJ2-1
DNA: TGTGCCAGCAGCTCCCGACAGGGGAACTCCTACAATGAGCAGTTCTTC
CDR3: CASSSRQGNSYNEQFF

length: 13
V: TRBV7-6
size: -
D: -
J: TRBJ2-1
DNA: TGTGCCAGCAGCCCCCCCGGCCCCAATGAGCAGTTCTTC
CDR3: CASSPPGPNEQFF

length: 15
V: TRBV5-1
size: -
D: -
J: TRBJ2-1
DNA: TGCGCCAGCAGCTTGGCTGGACTCGCGCAAAATGAGCAGTTCTTC
CDR3: CASSLAGLAQNEQFF

length: 18
V: TRBV18
size: -
D: -
J: TRBJ1-5
DNA: TGTGCCAGCTCACGGAACATGAGGGGGAGAGACGGCAATCAGCCCCAGCATTTT
CDR3: CASSRNMRGRDGNQPQHF